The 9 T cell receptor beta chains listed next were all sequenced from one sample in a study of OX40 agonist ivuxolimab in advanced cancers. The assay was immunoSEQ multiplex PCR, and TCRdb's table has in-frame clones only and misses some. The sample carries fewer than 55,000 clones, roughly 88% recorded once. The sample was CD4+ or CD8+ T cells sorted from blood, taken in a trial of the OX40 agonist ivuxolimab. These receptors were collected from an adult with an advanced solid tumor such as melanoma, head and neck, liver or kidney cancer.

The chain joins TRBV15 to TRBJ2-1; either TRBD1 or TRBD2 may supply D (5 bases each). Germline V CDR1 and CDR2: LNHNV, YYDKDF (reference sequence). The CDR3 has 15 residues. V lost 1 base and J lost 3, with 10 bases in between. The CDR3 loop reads CATSRGGYSYNEQFF. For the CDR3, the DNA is TGTGCCACCAGCAGAGGGGGGTATAGCTACAATGAGCAGTTCTTC.

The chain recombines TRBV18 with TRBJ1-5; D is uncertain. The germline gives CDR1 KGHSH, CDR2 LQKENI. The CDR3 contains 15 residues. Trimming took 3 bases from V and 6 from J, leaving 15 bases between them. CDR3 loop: CASSPPVSRGQPQHF. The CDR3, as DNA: TGTGCCAGCTCACCTCCGGTATCAAGAGGTCAGCCCCAGCATTTT. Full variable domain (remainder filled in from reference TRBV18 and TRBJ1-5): NAGVMQNPRHLVRRRGQEARLRCSPMKGHSHVYWYRQLPEEGLKFMVYLQKENIIDESGMPKERFSAEFPKEGPSILRIQQVVRGDSAAYFCASSPPVSRGQPQHFGDGTRLSIL.

The CDR3 is CASSARDSNEQFF. Here the CDR3 DNA reads TGTGCCAGCAGCGCCCGGGACTCTAATGAGCAGTTCTTC. This rearrangement joins TRBV5-8 to TRBJ2-1, with a possible D match to TRBD2 (6 bases). This CDR3 is 13 amino acids long. Trimming left V 4 bases short and J 7 bases short, with 12 bases between. Germline V CDR1 and CDR2: SGHTS, YDEGEE.

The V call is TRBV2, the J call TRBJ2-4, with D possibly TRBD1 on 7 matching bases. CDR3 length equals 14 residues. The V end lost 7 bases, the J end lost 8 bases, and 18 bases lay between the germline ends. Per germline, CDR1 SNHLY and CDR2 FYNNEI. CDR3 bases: TGTGCCAGCACCCCCCAGGGGGGCCTCGACATTCAGTACTTC. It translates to CASTPQGGLDIQYF.

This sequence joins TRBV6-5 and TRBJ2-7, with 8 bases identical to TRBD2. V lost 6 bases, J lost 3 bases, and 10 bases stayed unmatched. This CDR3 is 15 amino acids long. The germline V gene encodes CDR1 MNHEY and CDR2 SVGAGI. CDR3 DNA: TGTGCCAGCAGGGAGATGACTAGCGCCAACTACGAGCAGTACTTC. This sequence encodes CASREMTSANYEQYF.

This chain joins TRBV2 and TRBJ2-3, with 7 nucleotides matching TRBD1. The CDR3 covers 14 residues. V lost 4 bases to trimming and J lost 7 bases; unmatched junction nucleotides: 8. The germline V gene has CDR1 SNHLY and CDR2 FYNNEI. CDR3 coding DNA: TGTGCCAGCAGTGCGGGTCGACAGGGAAATACGCAGTATTTT. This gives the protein CASSAGRQGNTQYF. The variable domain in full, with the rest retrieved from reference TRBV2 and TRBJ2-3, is EPEVTQTPSHQVTQMGQEVILRCVPISNHLYFYWYRQILGQKVEFLVSFYNNEISEKSEIFDDQFSVERPDGSNFTLKIRSTKLEDSAMYFCASSAGRQGNTQYFGPGTRLTVL.

CDR3 region: CAISDRAALRGEGELFF. CDR3 in DNA: TGTGCCATCAGCGACCGGGCCGCATTACGAGGGGAAGGGGAGCTGTTTTTT. This chain joins TRBV10-3 and TRBJ2-2; possibly TRBD1 or TRBD2 for D (5 bases each). The germline gives CDR1 ENHRY, CDR2 SYGVKD. With 6 bases removed from V and 8 bases from J, the gap between germline ends came to 25 bases. The CDR3 is 17 amino acids.

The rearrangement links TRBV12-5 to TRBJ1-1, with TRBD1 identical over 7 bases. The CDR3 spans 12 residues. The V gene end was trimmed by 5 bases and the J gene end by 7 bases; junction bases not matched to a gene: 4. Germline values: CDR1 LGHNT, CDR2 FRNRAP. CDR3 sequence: CASGGNRGEAFF. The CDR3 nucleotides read TGTGCTAGTGGTGGAAACAGGGGTGAAGCTTTCTTT. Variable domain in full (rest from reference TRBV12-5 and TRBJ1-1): DARVTQTPRHKVTEMGQEVTMRCQPILGHNTVFWYRQTMMQGLELLAYFRNRAPLDDSGMPKDRFSAEMPDATLATLKIQPSEPRDSAVYFCASGGNRGEAFFGQGTRLTVV.

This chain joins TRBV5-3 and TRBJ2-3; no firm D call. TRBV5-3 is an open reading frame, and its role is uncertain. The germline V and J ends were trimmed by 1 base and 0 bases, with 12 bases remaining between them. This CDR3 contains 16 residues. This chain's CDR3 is CARSLYGAASTDTQYF. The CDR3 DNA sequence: TGTGCCAGAAGCTTGTACGGAGCAGCGAGCACAGATACGCAGTATTTT.